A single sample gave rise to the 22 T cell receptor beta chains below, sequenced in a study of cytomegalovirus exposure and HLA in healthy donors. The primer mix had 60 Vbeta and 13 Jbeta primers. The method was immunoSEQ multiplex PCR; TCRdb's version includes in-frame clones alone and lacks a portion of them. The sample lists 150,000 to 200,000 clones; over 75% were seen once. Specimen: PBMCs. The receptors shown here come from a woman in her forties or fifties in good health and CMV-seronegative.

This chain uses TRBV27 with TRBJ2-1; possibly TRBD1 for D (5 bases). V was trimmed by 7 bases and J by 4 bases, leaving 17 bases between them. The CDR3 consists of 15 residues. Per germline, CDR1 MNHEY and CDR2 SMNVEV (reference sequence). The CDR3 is CASNTIPQGYNEQFF. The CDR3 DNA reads TGTGCCAGCAACACCATCCCCCAGGGTTACAATGAGCAGTTCTTC.

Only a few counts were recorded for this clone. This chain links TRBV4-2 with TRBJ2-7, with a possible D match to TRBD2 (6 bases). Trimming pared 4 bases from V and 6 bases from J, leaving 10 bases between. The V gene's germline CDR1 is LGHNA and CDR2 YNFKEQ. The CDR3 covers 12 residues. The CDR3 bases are TGTGCCAGCAGCCCGGGGACTGGCGAGCAGTACTTC. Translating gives CASSPGTGEQYF.

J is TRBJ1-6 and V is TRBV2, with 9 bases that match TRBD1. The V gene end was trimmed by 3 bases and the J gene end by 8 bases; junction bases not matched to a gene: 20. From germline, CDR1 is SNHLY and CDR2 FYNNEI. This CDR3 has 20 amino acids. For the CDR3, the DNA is TGTGCCAGCAGTGACCCCCTTCCTCCACCGGGACAGGGATTCCATTCACCCCTCCACTTT. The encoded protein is CASSDPLPPPGQGFHSPLHF. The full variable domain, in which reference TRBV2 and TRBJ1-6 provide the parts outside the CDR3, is EPEVTQTPSHQVTQMGQEVILRCVPISNHLYFYWYRQILGQKVEFLVSFYNNEISEKSEIFDDQFSVERPDGSNFTLKIRSTKLEDSAMYFCASSDPLPPPGQGFHSPLHFGNGTRLTVT.

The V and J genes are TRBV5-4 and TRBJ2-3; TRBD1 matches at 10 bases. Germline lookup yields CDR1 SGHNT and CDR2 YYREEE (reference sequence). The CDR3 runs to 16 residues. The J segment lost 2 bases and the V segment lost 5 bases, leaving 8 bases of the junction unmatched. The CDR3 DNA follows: TGTGCCAGCAGTCCTGGGACAGGGGCCTCCACAGATACGCAGTATTTT. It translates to CASSPGTGASTDTQYF.

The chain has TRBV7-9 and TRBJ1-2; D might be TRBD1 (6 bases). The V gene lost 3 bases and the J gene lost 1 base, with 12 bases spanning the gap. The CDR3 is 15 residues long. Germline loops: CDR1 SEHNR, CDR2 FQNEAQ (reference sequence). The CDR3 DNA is TGTGCCAGCAGCTTGAAATCAGGGGTTAACTATGGCTACACCTTC. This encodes CASSLKSGVNYGYTF.

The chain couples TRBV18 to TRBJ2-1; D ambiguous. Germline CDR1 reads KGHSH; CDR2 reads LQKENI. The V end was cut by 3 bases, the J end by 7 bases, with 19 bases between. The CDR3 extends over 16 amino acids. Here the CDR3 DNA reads TGTGCCAGCTCACCCCTACCAGTGGCTAGTGCGAATGAGCAGTTCTTC. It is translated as CASSPLPVASANEQFF.

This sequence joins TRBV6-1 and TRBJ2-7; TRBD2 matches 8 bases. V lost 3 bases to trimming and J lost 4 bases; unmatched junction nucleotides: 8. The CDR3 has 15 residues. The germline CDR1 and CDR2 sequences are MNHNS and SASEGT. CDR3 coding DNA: TGTGCCAGCAGTGAGAAAGGACTAGCCTCATACGAGCAGTACTTC. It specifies CASSEKGLASYEQYF.

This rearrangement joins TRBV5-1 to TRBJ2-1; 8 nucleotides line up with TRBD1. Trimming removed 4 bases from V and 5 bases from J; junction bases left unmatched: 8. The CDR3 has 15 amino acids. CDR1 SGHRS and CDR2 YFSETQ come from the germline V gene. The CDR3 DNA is TGCGCCAGCAGCGGGGGACAGGTGGGGAACAATGAGCAGTTCTTC. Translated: CASSGGQVGNNEQFF.

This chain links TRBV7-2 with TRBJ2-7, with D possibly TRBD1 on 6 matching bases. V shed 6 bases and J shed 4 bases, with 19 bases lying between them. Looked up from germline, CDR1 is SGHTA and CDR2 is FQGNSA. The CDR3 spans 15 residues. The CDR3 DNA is TGTGCCAGCAGTGTGTTGAGCAGGGGATCTTACGAGCAGTACTTC. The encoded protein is CASSVLSRGSYEQYF.

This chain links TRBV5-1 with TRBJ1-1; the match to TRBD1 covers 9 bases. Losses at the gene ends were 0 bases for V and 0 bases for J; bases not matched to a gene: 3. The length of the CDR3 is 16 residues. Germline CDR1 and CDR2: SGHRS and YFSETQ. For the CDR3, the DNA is TGCGCCAGCAGCTTGGTTGGACAGGGGTTGAACACTGAAGCTTTCTTT. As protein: CASSLVGQGLNTEAFF.

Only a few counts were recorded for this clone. CDR3 sequence: CASKGGYQETQYF. The DNA of the CDR3 is TGTGCCAGCAAGGGGGGGTACCAAGAGACCCAGTACTTC. The rearrangement uses TRBV27 and TRBJ2-5, with D possibly being TRBD2 (7 bases). There are 13 residues in the CDR3. Trimming took off 7 bases at V and 0 bases at J, with 9 bases between the two ends. Germline lookup yields CDR1 MNHEY and CDR2 SMNVEV (reference sequence).

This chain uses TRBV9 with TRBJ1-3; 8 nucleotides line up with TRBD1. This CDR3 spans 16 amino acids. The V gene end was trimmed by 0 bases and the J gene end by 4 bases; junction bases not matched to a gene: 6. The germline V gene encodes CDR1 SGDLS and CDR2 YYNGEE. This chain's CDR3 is CASSVVPGGFGNTIYF. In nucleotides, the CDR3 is TGTGCCAGCAGCGTAGTTCCAGGGGGCTTCGGAAACACCATATATTTT.

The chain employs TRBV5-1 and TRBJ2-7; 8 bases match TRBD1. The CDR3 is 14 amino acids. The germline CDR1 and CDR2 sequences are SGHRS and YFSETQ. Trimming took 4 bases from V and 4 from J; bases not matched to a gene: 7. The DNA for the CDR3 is TGCGCCAGCAGCGGACAGGGAGCTGGATACGAGCAGTACTTC. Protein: CASSGQGAGYEQYF.

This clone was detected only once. This CDR3 is CASSLDAGQGAEQYF. CDR3 sequence (DNA): TGTGCCAGCAGCTTAGATGCGGGGCAGGGTGCGGAGCAGTACTTC. The chain carries TRBV7-2 and TRBJ2-7; D perhaps matches TRBD2 (6 bases). Germline V lookup: CDR1 SGHTA, CDR2 FQGNSA. V shed 1 base and J shed 7 bases, with 17 bases lying between them. This CDR3 comprises 15 residues.

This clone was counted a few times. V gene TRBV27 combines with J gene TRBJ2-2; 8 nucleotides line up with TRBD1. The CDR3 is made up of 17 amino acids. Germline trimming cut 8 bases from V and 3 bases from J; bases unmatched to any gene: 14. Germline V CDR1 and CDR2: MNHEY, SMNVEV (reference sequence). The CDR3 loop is CASRGQGVGVDTGELFF. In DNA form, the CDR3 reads TGTGCCAGCCGAGGACAGGGAGTCGGGGTAGACACCGGGGAGCTGTTTTTT.

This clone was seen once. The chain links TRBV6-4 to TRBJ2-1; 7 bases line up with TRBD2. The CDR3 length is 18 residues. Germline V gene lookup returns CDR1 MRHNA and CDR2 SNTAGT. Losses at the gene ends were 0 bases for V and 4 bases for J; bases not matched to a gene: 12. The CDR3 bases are TGTGCCAGCAGTGACTCGAAGGGACCGGGACTAACATACAATGAGCAGTTCTTC. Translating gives CASSDSKGPGLTYNEQFF.

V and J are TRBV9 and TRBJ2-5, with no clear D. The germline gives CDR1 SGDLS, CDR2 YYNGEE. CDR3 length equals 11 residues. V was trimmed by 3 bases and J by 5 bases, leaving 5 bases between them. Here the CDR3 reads CASSGAETQYF. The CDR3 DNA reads TGTGCCAGCAGCGGGGCGGAGACCCAGTACTTC.

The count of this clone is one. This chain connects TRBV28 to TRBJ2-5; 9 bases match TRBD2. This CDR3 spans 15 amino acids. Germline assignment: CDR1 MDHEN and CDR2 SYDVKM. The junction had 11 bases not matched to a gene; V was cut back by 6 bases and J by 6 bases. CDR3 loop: CASRLAGPEIQTQYF. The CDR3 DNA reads TGTGCCAGCAGACTAGCGGGCCCGGAAATCCAGACCCAGTACTTC.

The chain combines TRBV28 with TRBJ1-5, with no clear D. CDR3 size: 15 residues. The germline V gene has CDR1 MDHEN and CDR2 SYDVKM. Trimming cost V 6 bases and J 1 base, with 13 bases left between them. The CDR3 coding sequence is TGTGCCAGCAGCCTCCCTTCCTTAAGCAATCAGCCCCAGCATTTT. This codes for CASSLPSLSNQPQHF.

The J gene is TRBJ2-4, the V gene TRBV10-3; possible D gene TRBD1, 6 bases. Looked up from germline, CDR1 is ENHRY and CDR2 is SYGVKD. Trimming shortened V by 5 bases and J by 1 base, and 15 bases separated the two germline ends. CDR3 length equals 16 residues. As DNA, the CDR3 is TGTGCCATCAGTCAAGGGGGAACGTTGGCCAAAAACATTCAGTACTTC. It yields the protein CAISQGGTLAKNIQYF.

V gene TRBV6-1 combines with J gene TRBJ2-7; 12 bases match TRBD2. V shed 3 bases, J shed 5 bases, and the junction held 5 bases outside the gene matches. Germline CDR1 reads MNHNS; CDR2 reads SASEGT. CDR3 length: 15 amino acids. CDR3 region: CASSERTSGKNEQYF. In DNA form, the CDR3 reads TGTGCCAGCAGTGAGAGGACTAGCGGGAAGAACGAGCAGTACTTC.

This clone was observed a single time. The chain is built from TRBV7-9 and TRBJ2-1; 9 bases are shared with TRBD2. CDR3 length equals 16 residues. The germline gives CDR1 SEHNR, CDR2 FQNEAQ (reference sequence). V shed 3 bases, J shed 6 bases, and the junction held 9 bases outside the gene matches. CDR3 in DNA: TGTGCCAGCAGCTTCAATGGGGCGGGAGGGCCCAATGAGCAGTTCTTC. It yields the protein CASSFNGAGGPNEQFF.